Reported below is one TCR beta chain. Via MiXCR, TCRdb re-called the reads, giving one row per CDR3 protein. The profile shows fewer than 300,000 distinct CDR3 sequences, more than 20% of them singletons. The V gene end was trimmed by 2 bases and the J gene end by 4 bases; junction bases not matched to a gene: 10. This CDR3 is built from 17 residues. Germline V gene sequence: CDR1 SGHDT, CDR2 YYEEEE. This sample is part of a study of T cell repertoires in cytomegalovirus infection. Across the study: Indicated by public TCR beta signatures were CMV infection and matching HLA type.

This TCR came from a human donor in good health (CMV status not recorded). Some clones in this sample may be carry-over from other donors' samples. This chain links TRBV5-6 with TRBJ2-5, with 11 bases matching TRBD2. Sequences were obtained from PBMCs. CDR3 residues: CASSFGLAGGGRETQYF. CDR3 DNA sequence: TGTGCCAGCAGCTTTGGTCTAGCGGGAGGAGGGAGAGAGACCCAGTACTTC.